This T cell receptor (beta chain) is drawn from a study of OX40 agonist ivuxolimab in advanced cancers. Study-wide context: Under the entry rules, prior anti-PD-1, anti-PD-L1 or anti-CTLA-4 therapy was allowed, and roughly 39% had some.

Germline trimming cut 4 bases from V and 5 bases from J; bases unmatched to any gene: 14. The CDR3 loop spans 18 amino acids. Germline assignment: CDR1 SGHNT and CDR2 YYREEE (reference sequence). Study-wide results and caveats: Partial responders dosed at 0.1-3.0 mg/kg displayed clonal expansion ranking among the lowest. In CD8+ T cells, expanded clones were on average more numerous than in CD4+.

A note on this clone: Its antigen remains unknown.

Assay used: immunoSEQ multiplex PCR; TCRdb lists only in-frame clones, some missing. The sample records 9,800 or so clones, 70% to 90% being singletons. Blood sampling was done at baseline, cycle 4 day 1, and cycle 7 day 1. This rearrangement joins TRBV5-4 to TRBJ2-7; 14 nucleotides line up with TRBD2. This TCR came from an adult with an advanced solid tumor such as melanoma, head and neck, liver or kidney cancer. Source: CD4+ or CD8+ T cells sorted from blood, taken in a trial of the OX40 agonist ivuxolimab. CDR3 protein: CASSPQGGTSGGFHEQYF. CDR3 in DNA: TGTGCCAGCAGCCCCCAGGGGGGGACTAGCGGGGGTTTCCACGAGCAGTACTTC. Combining the CDR3 with reference TRBV5-4 and TRBJ2-7 gives the whole variable domain ETGVTQSPTHLIKTRGQQVTLRCSSQSGHNTVSWYQQALGQGPQFIFQYYREEENGRGNFPPRFSGLQFPNYSSELNVNALELDDSALYLCASSPQGGTSGGFHEQYFGPGTRLTVT.